What follows describes a single T cell receptor (beta chain). Its antigen is unidentified. The data were obtained in a study of OX40 agonist ivuxolimab in advanced cancers. Overall study: The treatment was a fully human IgG2 OX40 agonist, ivuxolimab. The dose-escalation group included hepatocellular carcinoma, melanoma, renal cell carcinoma and head and neck cancer. Prior therapy, whether anti-PD-1, anti-PD-L1 or anti-CTLA-4, was allowed, and 40% had some.

Germline V gives CDR1 MNHNS, CDR2 SASEGT. The CDR3 is made up of 11 amino acids. Trimming took 7 bases from V and 3 from J, leaving 4 bases between them. The method was immunoSEQ multiplex PCR; TCRdb's version includes in-frame clones alone and lacks a portion of them. The sample consists of about 29,000 clones, roughly 80% of them appearing once. Study-level points and caveats: Still undetermined is the antigen specificity of the expanded peripheral T cells.

The source is an adult with an advanced solid tumor such as melanoma, head and neck, liver or kidney cancer. This chain connects TRBV6-1 to TRBJ2-1, with no clear D. The material was CD4+ or CD8+ T cells sorted from blood, obtained in a trial of the OX40 agonist ivuxolimab. The CDR3, as DNA: TGTGCCAGCATCAGCTACAATGAGCAGTTCTTC. Translated: CASISYNEQFF.